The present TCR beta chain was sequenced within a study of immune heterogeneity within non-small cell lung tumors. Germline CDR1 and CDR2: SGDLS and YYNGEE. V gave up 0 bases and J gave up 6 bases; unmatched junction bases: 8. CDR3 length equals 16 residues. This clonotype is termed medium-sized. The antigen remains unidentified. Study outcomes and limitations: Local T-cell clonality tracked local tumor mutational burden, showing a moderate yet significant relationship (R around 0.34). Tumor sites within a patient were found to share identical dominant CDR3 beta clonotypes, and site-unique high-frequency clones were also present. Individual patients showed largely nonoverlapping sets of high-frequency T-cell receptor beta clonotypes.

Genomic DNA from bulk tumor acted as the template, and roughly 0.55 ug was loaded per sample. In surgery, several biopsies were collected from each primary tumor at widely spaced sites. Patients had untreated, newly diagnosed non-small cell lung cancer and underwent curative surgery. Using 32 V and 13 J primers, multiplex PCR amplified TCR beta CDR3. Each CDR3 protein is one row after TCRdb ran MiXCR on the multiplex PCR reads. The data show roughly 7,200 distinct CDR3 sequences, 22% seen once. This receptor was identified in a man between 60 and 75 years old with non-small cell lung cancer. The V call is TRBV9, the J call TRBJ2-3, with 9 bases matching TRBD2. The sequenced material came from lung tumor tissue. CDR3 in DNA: TGTGCCAGCAGCGTAGAGTTTGGGACTAGCTACGATACGCAGTATTTT. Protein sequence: CASSVEFGTSYDTQYF. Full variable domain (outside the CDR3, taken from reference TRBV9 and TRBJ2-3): DSGVTQTPKHLITATGQRVTLRCSPRSGDLSVYWYQQSLDQGLQFLIQYYNGEERAKGNILERFSAQQFPDLHSELNLSSLELGDSALYFCASSVEFGTSYDTQYFGPGTRLTVL.